The 25 T cell receptor beta chains reported below all come from one sample, sequenced in a study of T cells in tuberculosis. Time point given: new active TB diagnosis, blood taken before or within 7 days of starting treatment. Measured with immunoSEQ multiplex PCR; TCRdb has only the in-frame clones, and not every one. The table includes tens of thousands of clones, 90% to 95% detected once. The source material was PBMCs, sampled at tuberculosis diagnosis. Receptors were obtained from an adult with tuberculosis.

The V and J genes are TRBV15 and TRBJ1-1, with TRBD1 identical over 10 bases. Germline loops: CDR1 LNHNV, CDR2 YYDKDF (reference sequence). The CDR3 runs to 13 residues. J lost 6 bases, V lost 5 bases, and 3 bases had no gene match. DNA for the CDR3: TGTGCCACCAGCGGACAGGGGGAACCTGAAGCTTTCTTT. It specifies CATSGQGEPEAFF.

V is TRBV11-2 and J is TRBJ2-1; TRBD2 matches 8 bases. The germline V gene encodes CDR1 SGHAT and CDR2 FQNNGV. V gave up 3 bases and J gave up 7 bases; unmatched junction bases: 8. The CDR3 spans 15 residues. CDR3 DNA sequence: TGTGCCAGCAGCTTTTCGGGAGGGTTACAGAATGAGCAGTTCTTC. This encodes CASSFSGGLQNEQFF. The complete variable domain, with remaining parts taken from reference TRBV11-2 and TRBJ2-1, reads EAGVAQSPRYKIIEKRQSVAFWCNPISGHATLYWYQQILGQGPKLLIQFQNNGVVDDSQLPKDRFSAERLKGVDSTLKIQPAKLEDSAVYLCASSFSGGLQNEQFFGPGTRLTVL.

The genes are TRBV7-3 and TRBJ2-3; D call uncertain. The CDR3 spans 13 residues. Trimming cost V 2 bases and J 1 base, with 4 bases left between them. Germline V CDR1 and CDR2: SGHTA, FQGTGA. CDR3: CASSLSGTDTQYF. The CDR3 region has the DNA TGTGCCAGCAGCTTATCGGGCACAGATACGCAGTATTTT.

The CDR3 DNA follows: TGTGCCAGCAGGTCCACCCCCGGGGGGCTCAGCGAGCAGTACTTC. Amino acids: CASRSTPGGLSEQYF. The chain has TRBV7-2 and TRBJ2-7; D possibly corresponds to TRBD2 (7 bases). The V gene lost 6 bases and the J gene lost 6 bases, with 21 bases spanning the gap. Germline V gene sequence: CDR1 SGHTA, CDR2 FQGNSA. The length of the CDR3 is 15 residues.

This clone was found once. The chain couples TRBV19 to TRBJ2-2, with D perhaps matching TRBD1 (5 bases). The CDR3 runs 14 residues. The germline gives CDR1 LNHDA, CDR2 SQIVND (reference sequence). V lost 10 bases, J lost 6 bases, and 18 bases lay in between. CDR3 bases: TGTGCCACCAAAAAGGGGTCGGCGTCCGGGGAGCTGTTTTTT. This gives the protein CATKKGSASGELFF.

J is TRBJ1-5 and V is TRBV6-5; 9 nucleotides align to TRBD1. The CDR3 is 14 residues long. The V segment lost 5 bases and the J segment 7 bases; nucleotides outside the gene matches: 6. The germline gives CDR1 MNHEY, CDR2 SVGAGI. CDR3: CASSPGQGRQPQHF. CDR3 in DNA: TGTGCCAGCAGTCCCGGACAGGGGAGACAGCCCCAGCATTTT.

The gene calls are TRBV5-1 and TRBJ2-1, with 10 bases identical to TRBD2. The CDR3 has 15 amino acids. The V gene's germline CDR1 is SGHRS and CDR2 YFSETQ. V was pared by 5 bases and J by 5 bases, with 7 bases of the junction left unmatched. CDR3 sequence reads: CASRLTSGANNEQFF. CDR3 bases: TGCGCCAGCAGATTAACTAGCGGGGCTAACAATGAGCAGTTCTTC.

This chain links TRBV7-6 with TRBJ2-2; TRBD1 matches at 8 bases. This CDR3 has 15 amino acids. The germline V gene encodes CDR1 SGHVS and CDR2 FNYEAQ. With V trimmed by 3 bases and J by 4 bases, 4 bases remained unmatched. The CDR3 DNA is TGTGCCAGCAGCTTGGGACAGGCAGCCACCGGGGAGCTGTTTTTT. It yields the protein CASSLGQAATGELFF.

The chain joins TRBV15 to TRBJ1-5, with D perhaps matching TRBD1 (5 bases). This CDR3 has 15 residues. The germline gives CDR1 LNHNV, CDR2 YYDKDF (reference sequence). Trimming stripped 2 bases from V and 5 bases from J, with 13 bases between. This chain's CDR3 is CATSRRGTVDQPQHF. The DNA for the CDR3 is TGTGCCACCAGCAGACGTGGGACTGTTGATCAGCCCCAGCATTTT.

V gene TRBV4-1 combines with J gene TRBJ2-3; no clear D. The germline V gene has CDR1 MGHRA and CDR2 YSYEKL. CDR3 length equals 16 residues. Trimming cost V 3 bases and J 2 bases, with 15 bases left between them. The DNA for the CDR3 is TGCGCCAGCAGCCAGATATCAGGTGCCTACACAGATACGCAGTATTTT. Translated, it gives CASSQISGAYTDTQYF.

The chain couples TRBV21-1 to TRBJ1-1. TRBV21-1 is designated a pseudogene. The CDR3 spans 14 residues. In DNA form, the CDR3 reads TGTGCCAGCAGCAAGGGCGGGTTTGACACTGAAGCTTTCTTT. Protein product: CASSKGGFDTEAFF.

This clone was counted once. This rearrangement joins TRBV2 to TRBJ1-1; D remains ambiguous. This CDR3 comprises 15 residues. In germline, CDR1 is SNHLY, CDR2 FYNNEI. The V end lost 6 bases, the J end lost 4 bases, and 18 bases lay between the germline ends. The CDR3 region has the DNA TGTGCCAGCAGGGACCGAGAGGGATTGGGCACTGAAGCTTTCTTT. This gives the protein CASRDREGLGTEAFF. Supplemented by reference TRBV2 and TRBJ1-1, the full variable domain reads EPEVTQTPSHQVTQMGQEVILRCVPISNHLYFYWYRQILGQKVEFLVSFYNNEISEKSEIFDDQFSVERPDGSNFTLKIRSTKLEDSAMYFCASRDREGLGTEAFFGQGTRLTVV.

The chain is built from TRBV4-2 and TRBJ2-7; 7 bases fit TRBD1. CDR3 length: 14 amino acids. CDR1 LGHNA and CDR2 YNFKEQ come from the germline V gene. Trimming cost V 2 bases and J 7 bases; bases outside gene matches: 8. CDR3 nucleotide sequence: TGTGCCAGCAGCCAACCACAGGGGCTGGGGGAGCAGTACTTC. It yields the protein CASSQPQGLGEQYF.

V and J are TRBV5-5 and TRBJ1-1; a possible D gene is TRBD1 (5 bases). Looked up from germline, CDR1 is SGHKS and CDR2 is YYEKEE (reference sequence). The CDR3 extends over 14 amino acids. The V end was cut by 4 bases, the J end by 1 base, with 11 bases between. The CDR3 loop reads CASSETVGNTEAFF. For the CDR3, the DNA is TGTGCCAGCAGCGAGACAGTAGGGAACACTGAAGCTTTCTTT.

This chain joins TRBV7-2 and TRBJ1-3; D gene unclear. V was trimmed by 1 base and J by 0 bases, leaving 7 bases between them. The CDR3 totals 15 residues. Germline loops: CDR1 SGHTA, CDR2 FQGNSA. The CDR3 spells CASSLVDISGNTIYF. CDR3 DNA sequence: TGTGCCAGCAGCTTAGTAGACATCTCTGGAAACACCATATATTTT.

This chain uses TRBV25-1 with TRBJ1-2; D unresolved. The CDR3 has 13 residues. Germline CDR1 is MGHDK and CDR2 is SYGVNS. V was trimmed by 3 bases and J by 7 bases, leaving 12 bases between them. The CDR3 nucleotides read TGTGCCAGCAGTGAGGAGGAAGATGGTGGCTACACCTTC. Its translation: CASSEEEDGGYTF.

V and J are TRBV7-3 and TRBJ2-1; 8 bases are a match to TRBD2. Germline CDR1 SGHTA, CDR2 FQGTGA. The CDR3 length is 16 residues. V lost 6 bases, J lost 8 bases, and 15 bases stayed unmatched. This CDR3 is CASSKNGASGSDEQFF. CDR3 nucleotides: TGTGCCAGCAGTAAAAACGGGGCTAGCGGGTCGGATGAGCAGTTCTTC. The full variable domain, with the rest looked up from reference TRBV7-3 and TRBJ2-1, is GAGVSQTPSNKVTEKGKYVELRCDPISGHTALYWYRQSLGQGPEFLIYFQGTGAADDSGLPNDRFFAVRPEGSVSTLKIQRTERGDSAVYLCASSKNGASGSDEQFFGPGTRLTVL.

Concerning this clone: A junction end diverges from the germline sequence, so it may reflect a read error. This CDR3 is CASRTLSSEQYF. In nucleotides, the CDR3 is TGTGCCAGCAGGACATTATCCTCCGAGCAGTACTTC. V and J are TRBV6-5 and TRBJ2-7; D is unclear. Germline V lookup: CDR1 MNHEY, CDR2 SVGAGI. The CDR3 is made up of 12 amino acids.

The rearrangement uses TRBV28 and TRBJ1-2; D is uncertain. Germline CDR1 and CDR2: MDHEN and SYDVKM. CDR3 length: 14 residues. V was trimmed by 5 bases and J by 4 bases, leaving 14 bases between them. Here the CDR3 reads CASSPPYAGYGYTF. The CDR3, as DNA: TGTGCCAGCAGTCCCCCTTACGCCGGCTATGGCTACACCTTC.

Written as DNA, the CDR3 is TGTGCCAGTAGTATACAAGGGGCCCATGGCTACACCTTC. Encoded protein: CASSIQGAHGYTF. This sequence joins TRBV19 and TRBJ1-2, with D perhaps TRBD1 (5 bases). The CDR3 loop spans 13 amino acids. Trimming removed 2 bases from V and 6 bases from J, with 10 bases in between. Germline lookup yields CDR1 LNHDA and CDR2 SQIVND (reference sequence).

The chain combines TRBV6-6 with TRBJ2-3; TRBD1 aligns across 7 bases. The germline V gene has CDR1 MNHNY and CDR2 SVGAGI (reference sequence). V lost 6 bases and J lost 1; bases outside the gene matches: 4. The CDR3 length is 14 residues. The CDR3 nucleotides are TGTGCCAGCAGAAGGACAGGACGCACAGATACGCAGTATTTT. This sequence encodes CASRRTGRTDTQYF.

This chain uses TRBV4-3 with TRBJ2-7; 10 bases are a match to TRBD1. Trimming at V came to 1 base and at J to 4 bases, leaving 4 bases not matched to a gene. Germline V CDR1 and CDR2: LGHNA, YSLEER. The CDR3 contains 15 residues. CDR3: CASSQGTGGRYEQYF. The CDR3, as DNA: TGCGCCAGCAGCCAAGGGACAGGGGGGAGGTACGAGCAGTACTTC.

The chain carries TRBV28 and TRBJ2-1; 10 nucleotides line up with TRBD2. Trimming removed 5 bases from V and 12 bases from J; junction bases left unmatched: 4. Germline V lookup: CDR1 MDHEN, CDR2 SYDVKM. CDR3 length: 12 residues. Here the CDR3 reads CASSLAGAGQFF. DNA of the CDR3: TGTGCCAGCAGTCTAGCGGGAGCGGGGCAGTTCTTC.

The rearrangement joins TRBV13 to TRBJ2-7, with D tentatively TRBD1 (6 bases). CDR1 is PRHDT and CDR2 is FYEKMQ in the germline V gene (reference sequence). The CDR3 is made up of 15 amino acids. Trimming took off 5 bases at V and 3 bases at J, with 17 bases between the two ends. The CDR3 loop reads CASSEGGRQVYEQYF. CDR3 DNA sequence: TGTGCCAGCAGCGAAGGAGGTCGACAGGTCTACGAGCAGTACTTC.

The chain couples TRBV6-5 to TRBJ2-4; 8 nucleotides line up with TRBD1. This CDR3 contains 13 residues. With V trimmed by 6 bases and J by 7 bases, 5 bases remained unmatched. Germline CDR1 reads MNHEY; CDR2 reads SVGAGI. CDR3 in DNA: TGTGCCAGCAGCCAGGGGGCAAGGAACATTCAGTACTTC. Translating it yields CASSQGARNIQYF.